These 19 T cell receptor beta chains share one sample of origin, sequenced in a study of T cell responses to AZD1222 COVID-19 vaccine. Assay: immunoSEQ multiplex PCR; the TCRdb copy retains only in-frame clones and omits some. This sample carries over 110,000 clones, approximately 87% of them seen once, and the ten largest clones take under 2%. The material was peripheral blood, obtained 28 days after the second AZD1222 dose. The receptors stem from an adult who received the AZD1222 COVID-19 vaccine.

This chain joins TRBV19 and TRBJ2-6; the D is unclear. The CDR3 extends over 15 amino acids. V was trimmed by 3 bases and J by 1 base, leaving 7 bases between them. Germline V CDR1 and CDR2: LNHDA, SQIVND (reference sequence). The DNA for the CDR3 is TGTGCCAGTAGTATTGGTTTTTCTGGGGCCAACGTCCTGACTTTC. This translates into CASSIGFSGANVLTF.

This chain connects TRBV19 to TRBJ2-2; TRBD2 might be the D (6 bases). CDR1 LNHDA and CDR2 SQIVND come from the germline V gene (reference sequence). V was pared by 7 bases and J by 6 bases, with 15 bases between. The CDR3 runs to 14 residues. The CDR3 here is CASNLGGRAGELFF. The CDR3 DNA reads as TGTGCCAGTAATTTGGGAGGACGGGCCGGGGAGCTGTTTTTT.

The chain carries TRBV19 and TRBJ2-2, with D hard to call. Germline V CDR1 and CDR2: LNHDA, SQIVND (reference sequence). There are 12 residues in the CDR3. V lost 7 bases and J 4 bases, leaving 7 bases between the germline ends. The DNA for the CDR3 is TGTGCCAGTACTTGGGGCACCGGGGAGCTGTTTTTT. Its protein is CASTWGTGELFF.

The chain couples TRBV6-5 to TRBJ1-1, with D unresolved. The CDR3 totals 15 residues. Trimming stripped 6 bases from V and 1 base from J, with 15 bases between. Germline loops: CDR1 MNHEY, CDR2 SVGAGI. CDR3 residues: CASRKGSRGNTEAFF. The DNA for the CDR3 is TGTGCCAGCAGAAAGGGCTCCCGGGGGAACACTGAAGCTTTCTTT.

This clone was recorded a few times. The V gene is TRBV6-1, the J gene TRBJ1-6; 9 bases map to TRBD1. Germline values: CDR1 MNHNS, CDR2 SASEGT. Trimming removed 1 base from V and 9 bases from J; junction bases left unmatched: 4. There are 15 residues in the CDR3. The CDR3 is CASSEEGTGFSPLHF. The CDR3 bases are TGTGCCAGCAGTGAAGAGGGGACAGGGTTTTCACCCCTCCACTTT.

CDR3 sequence reads: CASRAAGPGEQYV. The CDR3 nucleotides read TGTGCCAGCAGGGCCGCGGGGCCTGGTGAGCAGTACGTC. V usage is TRBV28 and J usage is TRBJ2-7; perhaps TRBD2 as D (6 bases). The V gene's germline CDR1 is MDHEN and CDR2 SYDVKM. V gave up 6 bases and J gave up 7 bases, with 16 bases separating them. CDR3 length: 13 amino acids.

The rearrangement links TRBV3-1 (or the pseudogene TRBV3-2) to TRBJ2-3; 15 nucleotides line up with TRBD2. The CDR3 consists of 17 residues. The germline CDR1 and CDR2 sequences are LGHDT and YNNKEL (reference sequence). The V segment lost 4 bases and the J segment 2 bases; nucleotides outside the gene matches: 4. As DNA, the CDR3 is TGTGCCAGCAGCCGGACTAGCGGGAGGGCGAACACAGATACGCAGTATTTT. As protein: CASSRTSGRANTDTQYF.

The chain recombines TRBV19 with TRBJ2-1, with D perhaps TRBD2 (6 bases). Germline CDR1 is LNHDA and CDR2 is SQIVND (reference sequence). V lost 8 bases to trimming and J lost 4 bases, with 15 bases between them. The CDR3 loop spans 14 amino acids. CDR3 DNA: TGTGCCAGTGCCGGGGGTATTGGATACAATGAGCAGTTCTTC. Encoded protein: CASAGGIGYNEQFF.

This chain connects TRBV27 to TRBJ2-5; D is perhaps TRBD1 (6 bases). Per germline, CDR1 MNHEY and CDR2 SMNVEV (reference sequence). Trimming took 3 bases from V and 5 from J, leaving 13 bases between them. This CDR3 comprises 14 residues. CDR3 DNA sequence: TGTGCCAGCAGTTTCACAGGGCAGGGGGAGACCCAGTACTTC. This encodes CASSFTGQGETQYF.

CDR3: CASSVGTAWQPQHF. CDR3 bases: TGTGCCAGCAGTGTTGGGACAGCTTGGCAGCCCCAGCATTTT. The chain uses TRBV28 and TRBJ1-5, with 7 bases that match TRBD1. The germline gives CDR1 MDHEN, CDR2 SYDVKM. CDR3 length: 14 residues. V shed 5 bases, J shed 7 bases, and the junction held 8 bases outside the gene matches.

This rearrangement joins TRBV28 to TRBJ2-7; 11 nucleotides agree with TRBD2. Germline V CDR1 and CDR2: MDHEN, SYDVKM. J was trimmed by 6 bases and V by 6 bases; bases with no gene match: 10. This CDR3 spans 15 amino acids. CDR3 region: CASRAPIAGGAEQYF. The CDR3 region has the DNA TGTGCCAGCAGGGCCCCTATAGCGGGAGGGGCCGAGCAGTACTTC.

The chain carries TRBV27 and TRBJ2-1; TRBD2 agrees at 14 bases. The CDR3 has 15 residues. Germline values: CDR1 MNHEY, CDR2 SMNVEV (reference sequence). V lost 4 bases and J lost 6; bases outside the gene matches: 2. The CDR3 is CASSSGTSGGNEQFF. The CDR3, as DNA: TGTGCCAGCAGTTCCGGGACTAGCGGGGGCAATGAGCAGTTCTTC.

This clone was observed a few times. The chain combines TRBV5-1 with TRBJ1-2, with D perhaps matching TRBD1 (5 bases). Per the germline V gene, CDR1 is SGHRS and CDR2 is YFSETQ. Between the trimmed V and J ends, which lost 2 bases and 2 bases, there was a span of 7 bases. The CDR3 consists of 13 residues. In nucleotides, the CDR3 is TGCGCCAGCAGCTTTGAGGGGAACTATGGCTACACCTTC. Protein product: CASSFEGNYGYTF.

The chain carries TRBV24-1 and TRBJ2-2; 7 positions agree with TRBD2. V was pared by 3 bases and J by 6 bases, with 6 bases of the junction left unmatched. Germline CDR1 and CDR2: KGHDR and SFDVKD. The CDR3 loop spans 15 amino acids. The CDR3, as DNA: TGTGCCACCAGTGATCCCCGTCGGGGGGCCGGGGAGCTGTTTTTT. Translating gives CATSDPRRGAGELFF.

The V and J genes are TRBV10-3 and TRBJ1-1, with D unclear. The length of the CDR3 is 12 residues. Germline V lookup: CDR1 ENHRY, CDR2 SYGVKD. V was trimmed by 4 bases and J by 1 base, leaving 4 bases between them. The chain's CDR3 is CAISGGNTEAFF. DNA of the CDR3: TGTGCCATCAGTGGTGGGAACACTGAAGCTTTCTTT.

V and J are TRBV5-1 and TRBJ1-1; D may be TRBD1 (5 bases). CDR1 is SGHRS and CDR2 is YFSETQ in the germline V gene. The CDR3 contains 16 residues. V was pared by 4 bases and J by 3 bases, with 19 bases between. The CDR3, as DNA: TGCGCCAGCAGCACCGGGACGGGCCTTTTCGACACTGAAGCTTTCTTT. Its protein is CASSTGTGLFDTEAFF.

V and J are TRBV7-6 and TRBJ2-1; D might be TRBD2 (5 bases). The germline V gene has CDR1 SGHVS and CDR2 FNYEAQ. The length of the CDR3 is 15 residues. V was pared by 1 base and J by 6 bases, with 13 bases between. CDR3 in amino acids: CASSLEVGVFNEQFF. In DNA, the CDR3 is TGTGCCAGCAGCTTAGAAGTGGGAGTGTTCAATGAGCAGTTCTTC.

This clone was detected only once. The J gene is TRBJ1-1, the V gene TRBV19; D is unresolved. The CDR3 runs to 13 residues. V lost 6 bases and J 1 base, leaving 9 bases between the germline ends. The germline V gene encodes CDR1 LNHDA and CDR2 SQIVND (reference sequence). The CDR3 is CASRPSGNTEAFF. CDR3 sequence (DNA): TGTGCCAGTAGGCCTTCAGGGAACACTGAAGCTTTCTTT.

The chain recombines TRBV19 with TRBJ2-2; 8 nucleotides align to TRBD1. V dropped 3 bases and J dropped 6; count of bases not matched to a gene: 9. The CDR3 has 16 amino acids. Germline V gives CDR1 LNHDA, CDR2 SQIVND (reference sequence). CDR3 sequence: CASSIRGQGGPGELFF. CDR3 sequence (DNA): TGTGCCAGTAGTATTCGAGGACAGGGAGGCCCCGGGGAGCTGTTTTTT.